Listed below are T cell receptor beta chains from one sample, sequenced in a study of T cell changes during pregnancy in multiple sclerosis. TCRdb's table, derived via immunoSEQ multiplex PCR, lists solely in-frame clones and lacks some. Of roughly 40,000 clones in the sample, roughly 92% are singletons; the top ten hold about 1.2%. The sequences come from peripheral blood, collected before pregnancy. These receptors were obtained from a female donor with multiple sclerosis, enrolled in a pregnancy study. Both conserved end residues are part of each CDR3. Each record gives: clone size, J gene, V gene, D gene, CDR3 DNA, CDR3 protein. D genes are given only for firm matches. Not all rows give a size; the values are once, few, many and, for expanded clones, a class.

- TRBJ1-2 TRBV6-1 - TGTGCCAGCAGCCGGACATACGGCTACACCTTC CASSRTYGYTF
- TRBJ2-5 TRBV28 TRBD2 TGTGCCAGCAGTTTTGGACTAGCGGAGAGACTCCAAGAGACCCAGTACTTC CASSFGLAERLQETQYF
- TRBJ1-2 TRBV19 - TGTGCCAGTAGTATGGAGTGGCGGGGGAAGAACTATGGCTACACCTTC CASSMEWRGKNYGYTF
- TRBJ2-7 TRBV28 - TGTGCCAGCAGTCTACAGTACGAGCAGTACTTC CASSLQYEQYF
- TRBJ2-7 TRBV5-1 - TGCGCCAGCAGCTTGAACAGAGCCTACGAGCAGTACTTC CASSLNRAYEQYF
once TRBJ1-1 TRBV29-1 TRBD1 TGCAGCGTCGTACAGACAGGGGGCGGATTAATGAACACTGAAGCTTTCTTT CSVVQTGGGLMNTEAFF
- TRBJ1-2 TRBV7-2 - TGTGCCAGCAGCTTAGGGACAGACGTCTATGGCTACACCTTC CASSLGTDVYGYTF
- TRBJ2-1 TRBV11-2 TRBD2 TGTGCCAGCAGATCACTAGCGGGAGTGGGCAATGAGCAGTTCTTC CASRSLAGVGNEQFF
- TRBJ2-3 TRBV5-1 - TGCGCCAGCAGCTTGGAGCGGACAGATACGCAGTATTTT CASSLERTDTQYF
- TRBJ1-3 TRBV23-1 - TGCGCCAGCAGTCAATCGGTCGTGGGGGCTAGTACTGGAAACACCATATATTTT CASSQSVVGASTGNTIYF
- TRBJ1-2 TRBV5-5 TRBD1 TGTGCCAGCAGCTTGGGGGGACAGTACTATGGCTACACCTTC CASSLGGQYYGYTF
- TRBJ1-1 TRBV11-1 TRBD1 TGTGCCAGCAGCATGGACAGGGATATCACTGAAGCTTTCTTT CASSMDRDITEAFF
- TRBJ2-2 TRBV5-4 - TGTGCCAGCAGCTTAGGGACACTCCCGGGGACCGGGGAGCTGTTTTTT CASSLGTLPGTGELFF
- TRBJ1-1 TRBV7-9 TRBD1 TGTGCCAGCAGCTCTACAGGGGGCAAGACTGAAGCTTTCTTT CASSSTGGKTEAFF
- TRBJ2-7 TRBV10-1 TRBD2 TGCGCCAGCAGTGAGACTGAGACTAGCGGGCCCTACGAGCAGTACTTC CASSETETSGPYEQYF
- TRBJ2-1 TRBV6-5 TRBD2 TGTGCCAGCAGTTACTCGTCTAGCGGGATGGATGAGCAGTTCTTC CASSYSSSGMDEQFF
- TRBJ1-2 TRBV12-2 - TGTGCAAGTCGCTTAGAGACAGGGGAGCCCTATGGCTACACCTTC CASRLETGEPYGYTF
- TRBJ2-1 TRBV9 TRBD2 TGTGCCAGCAGCGTAACTAGCGGGACCTCCTACAATGAGCAGTTCTTC CASSVTSGTSYNEQFF
- TRBJ2-1 TRBV5-6 - TGTGCCAGCAGCTTGGCGGTGGTGCGGAGAGGGACTTATTACAATGAGCAGTTCTTC CASSLAVVRRGTYYNEQFF
medium-sized TRBJ2-7 TRBV10-3 TRBD2 TGTGCCATCAGTGAGTCGGCGGGAGGTATCGCCTACGAGCAGTACTTC CAISESAGGIAYEQYF
- TRBJ2-1 TRBV11-2 - TGTGCCAGCAGATTAGGGGGTAGCGGGTCCTACAATGAGCAGTTCTTC CASRLGGSGSYNEQFF
- TRBJ2-2 TRBV6-8 TRBD2 TGTGCCAGCCATCGGGAGGCCGGGGAGCTGTTTTTT CASHREAGELFF
- TRBJ1-4 TRBV5-1 - TGCGCCAGCAATGGAGGGGCCATAAATGAAAAACTGTTTTTT CASNGGAINEKLFF
- TRBJ1-2 TRBV21-1 - TGTGCCAGCATTCTGAGGGGGGGGTGCGGCTACACCTTC CASILRGGCGYTF
- TRBJ1-5 TRBV4-2 - TGTGCCAGCAGCCAAGATCAATCGGGGAGCAATCAGCCCCAGCATTTT CASSQDQSGSNQPQHF
- TRBJ2-1 TRBV6-1 TRBD2 TGTGCCAGCAGCGAGCGGGAGGGAGACTACAATGAGCAGTTCTTC CASSEREGDYNEQFF
- TRBJ2-3 TRBV7-9 - TGTGCCAGCAGCCTTACAGAGGGTATGAATACGCAGTATTTT CASSLTEGMNTQYF
- TRBJ2-7 TRBV11-2 - TGTGCCAGCAGCTTAGCAGCAGCAGGGGTACTCGAGCAGTACTTC CASSLAAAGVLEQYF
- TRBJ1-5 TRBV4-1 - TGCGCCAGCAGCCAAGTAGCGGGGAGCAATCAGCCCCAGCATTTT CASSQVAGSNQPQHF
- TRBJ1-2 TRBV27 TRBD1 TGTGCCAGCGGAACCGGGACAGGGTATGGCTACACCTTC CASGTGTGYGYTF
- TRBJ1-3 TRBV7-9 - TGTGCCAGCAGCCGCTCACGGGTGTTCAGCTCTGGAAACACCATATATTTT CASSRSRVFSSGNTIYF
- TRBJ2-1 TRBV2 TRBD2 TGTGCCAGCAGTGAAGGACTAGCGGGAGGTGAGGATGAGCAGTTCTTC CASSEGLAGGEDEQFF